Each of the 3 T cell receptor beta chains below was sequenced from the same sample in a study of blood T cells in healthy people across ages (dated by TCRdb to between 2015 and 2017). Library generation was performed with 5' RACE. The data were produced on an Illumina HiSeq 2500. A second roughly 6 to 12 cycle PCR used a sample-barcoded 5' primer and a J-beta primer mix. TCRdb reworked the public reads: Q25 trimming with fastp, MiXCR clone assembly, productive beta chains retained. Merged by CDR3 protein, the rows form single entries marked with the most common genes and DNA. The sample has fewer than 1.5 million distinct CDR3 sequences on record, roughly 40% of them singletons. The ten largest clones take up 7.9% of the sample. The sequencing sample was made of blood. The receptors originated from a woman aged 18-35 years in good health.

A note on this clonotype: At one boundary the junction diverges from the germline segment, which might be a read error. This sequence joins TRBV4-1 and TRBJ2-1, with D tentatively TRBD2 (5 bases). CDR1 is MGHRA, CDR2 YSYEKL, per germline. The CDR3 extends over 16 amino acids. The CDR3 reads CVSSQHRDTPYNEQFF. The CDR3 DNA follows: TGCGTCAGCAGCCAACACCGGGATACCCCCTACAATGAGCAGTTCTTC.

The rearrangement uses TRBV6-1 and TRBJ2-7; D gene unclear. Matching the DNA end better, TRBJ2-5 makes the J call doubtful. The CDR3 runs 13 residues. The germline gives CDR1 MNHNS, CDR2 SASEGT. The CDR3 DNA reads TGTGCCAGTATAAGATTTCCCGGGGAGACCCAGTACTTC. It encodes CASIRFPGETQYF.

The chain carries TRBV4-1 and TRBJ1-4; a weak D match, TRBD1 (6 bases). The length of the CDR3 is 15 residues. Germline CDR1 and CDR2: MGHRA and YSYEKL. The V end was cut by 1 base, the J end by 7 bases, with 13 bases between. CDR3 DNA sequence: TGCGCCAGCAGCCAAGGGGCCGGGGGCGTTGAAAAACTGTTTTTT. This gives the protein CASSQGAGGVEKLFF.